These 32 T cell receptor beta chains share one sample of origin, sequenced in a study of Graves' ophthalmopathy and Graves' hyperthyroidism. The TCR beta CDR3 regions underwent amplification from RNA transcripts. First-round RT-PCR relied on HTBI primers, and a second-round multiplex PCR came next. MiXCR, run by TCRdb on the multiplex PCR reads, gives a single entry per CDR3 protein. The sample holds about 700,000 distinct CDR3 sequences, around 40% seen once. Sequencing was carried out using peripheral blood. Source of these receptors: an adult man with Graves' ophthalmopathy.

The chain employs TRBV29-1 and TRBJ1-4, with 7 bases matching TRBD1. CDR1 and CDR2 (germline): SQVTM, ANQGSEA. J was trimmed by 10 bases and V by 4 bases; bases with no gene match: 9. This CDR3 has 13 residues. DNA of the CDR3: TGCAGCGTTGGTTACAGGGGCTCGGGAAAACTGTTTTTT. Protein product: CSVGYRGSGKLFF.

The genes are TRBV12-3 or TRBV12-4 and TRBJ1-2; D remains unclear. The CDR3 contains 16 residues. V was pared by 5 bases and J by 2 bases, with 18 bases between. The CDR3 region is CASSTRGGRSNYGYTF. In DNA form, the CDR3 reads TGTGCCAGCAGTACCCGGGGAGGGCGGAGCAACTATGGCTACACCTTC.

This clonotype showed up many times. In DNA, the CDR3 is TGTGCCAGCAGCTTACCCCGGCGCTACGAGCAGTACTTC. This sequence encodes CASSLPRRYEQYF. This chain uses TRBV7-9 with TRBJ2-7; D unclear. The germline V gene has CDR1 SEHNR and CDR2 FQNEAQ (reference sequence). The CDR3 has 13 residues. V lost 2 bases to trimming and J lost 3 bases, with 8 bases between them.

The sample holds a few counts of this clonotype. DNA of the CDR3: TGCGCCAGCAGACCCGGCAATCAAGAGACCCAGTACTTC. Protein product: CASRPGNQETQYF. The rearrangement joins TRBV5-1 to TRBJ2-5; D remains unclear. With 5 bases removed from V and 2 bases from J, the gap between germline ends came to 10 bases. Per the germline V gene, CDR1 is SGHRS and CDR2 is YFSETQ. The CDR3 is 13 residues long. The complete variable domain, with remaining parts taken from reference TRBV5-1 and TRBJ2-5, reads KAGVTQTPRYLIKTRGQQVTLSCSPISGHRSVSWYQQTPGQGLQFLFEYFSETQRNKGNFPGRFSGRQFSNSRSEMNVSTLELGDSALYLCASRPGNQETQYFGPGTRLLVL.

This clonotype was counted ten times or more. The chain links TRBV6-5 to TRBJ1-4, with D maybe TRBD1 (5 bases). This CDR3 is built from 13 residues. V lost 6 bases to trimming and J lost 7 bases, with 12 bases between them. Per the germline V gene, CDR1 is MNHEY and CDR2 is SVGAGI. CDR3 amino acids: CASRRGRFEKLFF. The DNA for the CDR3 is TGTGCCAGCAGACGGGGACGGTTTGAAAAACTGTTTTTT.

The V gene is TRBV19, the J gene TRBJ2-7; tentative D call: TRBD1 (6 bases). V dropped 10 bases and J dropped 0 bases, with 16 bases sitting between them. Germline assignment: CDR1 LNHDA and CDR2 SQIVND (reference sequence). The CDR3 extends over 14 amino acids. CDR3 DNA sequence: TGTGCCACGACCCCCCGGGACAACTCCTACGAGCAGTACTTC. Protein sequence: CATTPRDNSYEQYF.

As for this clonotype: A much more abundant neighbour one base away suggests this may be a read error. V and J are TRBV12-3 or TRBV12-4 and TRBJ1-5; 7 bases agree with TRBD1. V was pared by 6 bases and J by 5 bases, with 16 bases of the junction left unmatched. The CDR3 is made up of 17 amino acids. CDR3: CASSGRQIQGTHQPQHF. Written as DNA, the CDR3 is TGTGCCAGCAGCGGCCGCCAGATACAGGGGACCCATCAGCCCCAGCATTTT.

This clonotype has a single count. The gene calls are TRBV7-2 and TRBJ2-6; no clear D gene. The CDR3 sequence is 8 residues long. With 4 bases removed from V and 18 bases from J, the gap between germline ends came to 4 bases. Germline V lookup: CDR1 SGHTA, CDR2 FQGNSA. The CDR3 region is CASSSRTF. The CDR3 DNA follows: TGTGCCAGCAGCTCCCGGACTTTC.

In this sample, this clonotype turned up many times. The V call is TRBV7-9, the J call TRBJ1-1; D possibly corresponds to TRBD1 (5 bases). V dropped 5 bases and J dropped 6 bases, with 13 bases sitting between them. Germline V gives CDR1 SEHNR, CDR2 FQNEAQ (reference sequence). The CDR3 extends over 13 amino acids. The CDR3 loop is CASSAARVPEAFF. CDR3 bases: TGTGCCAGCAGCGCAGCCAGGGTACCTGAAGCTTTCTTT.

Notes on this clonotype: The DNA is omitted, as the CDR3 cannot be located on it reliably, and the CDR3 follows TCRdb's listing. The chain joins TRBV25-1 to TRBJ2-7; the table's D call, TRBD1, has no DNA check behind it. The CDR3 has 14 residues if both end residues are counted. In germline, CDR1 is MGHDK, CDR2 SYGVNS. The CDR3 sequence: CASSWGQGAYELYF.

Remarks on this clonotype: The conserved phenylalanine or tryptophan normally closing the CDR3 is absent here, so this likely arose from a read error. The rearrangement joins TRBV7-2 to TRBJ1-5; D is undetermined. Trimming removed 11 bases at V and 6 bases at J, with 17 bases between. Looked up from germline, CDR1 is SGHTA and CDR2 is FQGNSA. The CDR3 is 13 residues long. The CDR3 is CACAGDRAQPQHL. The CDR3, as DNA: TGTGCCTGCGCCGGGGATCGGGCTCAGCCCCAGCATCTT.

This clonotype appeared once. This chain joins TRBV7-2 and TRBJ2-7; 10 bases fit TRBD1. The length of the CDR3 is 21 residues. With V trimmed by 3 bases and J by 5 bases, 25 bases remained unmatched. Germline values: CDR1 SGHTA, CDR2 FQGNSA. The CDR3, as DNA: TGTGCCAGCAGCTTCCGGTTATCGGACAGGGGGGCCAAGGGATTGTCCCACGAGCAGTACTTC. Protein: CASSFRLSDRGAKGLSHEQYF.

This clonotype has just a few counts. The chain has TRBV5-1 and TRBJ2-5; D is ambiguous. The length of the CDR3 is 15 residues. Germline V gene lookup returns CDR1 SGHRS and CDR2 YFSETQ. V was clipped by 4 bases and J by 3 bases, with 16 bases between them. CDR3 amino acids: CASSALWGGEETQYF. CDR3 nucleotides: TGCGCCAGCAGCGCCCTTTGGGGTGGGGAAGAGACCCAGTACTTC.

In regard to this clonotype: The conserved closing phenylalanine or tryptophan is absent in this CDR3, likely reflecting a read error. The DNA is omitted, as the CDR3 cannot be located on it reliably, and the CDR3 follows TCRdb's listing. The gene calls are TRBV15 and TRBJ2-6. With termini counted, the CDR3 has 8 amino acids. Germline CDR1 LNHNV, CDR2 YYDKDF (reference sequence). CDR3: CATSIRRT.

V usage is TRBV10-3 and J usage is TRBJ2-2, with TRBD2 matching over 14 bases. The germline CDR1 and CDR2 sequences are ENHRY and SYGVKD. Germline trimming cut 10 bases from V and 5 bases from J; bases unmatched to any gene: 18. This CDR3 spans 19 amino acids. The CDR3 spells CASSVAEGTSGSGTGELFF. As DNA, the CDR3 is TGTGCCAGCAGCGTAGCTGAAGGGACTAGCGGGAGTGGAACCGGGGAGCTGTTTTTT.

The chain couples TRBV19 to TRBJ1-1; D gene ambiguous. V was trimmed by 5 bases and J by 0 bases, leaving 10 bases between them. This CDR3 spans 14 amino acids. From germline, CDR1 is LNHDA and CDR2 SQIVND (reference sequence). The CDR3 is CASSAWTVNTEAFF. The CDR3 nucleotides are TGTGCCAGTAGTGCATGGACGGTGAACACTGAAGCTTTCTTT.

This clonotype was recorded many times. The V gene is TRBV29-1, the J gene TRBJ2-5, with 13 positions matching TRBD2. Germline assignment: CDR1 SQVTM and CDR2 ANQGSEA. The CDR3 loop spans 17 amino acids. The CDR3 DNA follows: TGCAGTGCGGTTGGTGGAGGACTAGCGGGGGCCCAAGAGACCCAGTACTTC. Translation gives CSAVGGGLAGAQETQYF.

This clonotype was recorded at least ten times. The CDR3 loop is CASSFLGARGYTF. CDR3 nucleotides: TGTGCCAGCAGTTTTTTGGGGGCGCGAGGCTACACCTTC. The chain couples TRBV12-3 or TRBV12-4 to TRBJ1-2, with D perhaps matching TRBD1 (6 bases). CDR3 length: 13 residues. V lost 3 bases and J lost 8, with 13 bases in between.

The V call is TRBV2, the J call TRBJ1-5, with D possibly matching TRBD1 (5 bases). Germline V gene sequence: CDR1 SNHLY, CDR2 FYNNEI. The CDR3 totals 15 residues. Deletions cut 2 bases from V and 3 bases from J, with 11 bases between. CDR3 loop: CASSERRVNNQPQHF. In DNA, the CDR3 is TGTGCCAGCAGTGAACGCAGGGTAAACAATCAGCCCCAGCATTTT.

This clonotype came up a few times. The chain has TRBV7-2 and TRBJ2-7; D is unclear. Germline CDR1 reads SGHTA; CDR2 reads FQGNSA. The germline V and J ends were trimmed by 6 bases and 5 bases, with 14 bases remaining between them. The CDR3 has 13 residues. CDR3 amino acids: CASSSWGINEQYF. The CDR3 nucleotides are TGTGCCAGCAGTTCTTGGGGTATCAACGAGCAGTACTTC.

This clonotype was counted only a few times. The gene calls are TRBV19 and TRBJ1-2; D gene uncertain. The germline V gene has CDR1 LNHDA and CDR2 SQIVND (reference sequence). This CDR3 is 14 amino acids long. Trimming cost V 1 base and J 8 bases, with 14 bases left between them. The CDR3 is CASSIAGIVGGYTF. CDR3 nucleotide sequence: TGTGCCAGTAGTATAGCGGGGATCGTGGGCGGCTACACCTTC.

The V call is TRBV5-8, the J call TRBJ1-1; D perhaps matches TRBD1 (5 bases). There are 15 residues in the CDR3. The V end lost 5 bases, the J end lost 0 bases, and 14 bases lay between the germline ends. Germline CDR1 reads SGHTS; CDR2 reads YDEGEE. CDR3 DNA: TGTGCCAGCAGTGGGGGAGGAGACATGAACACTGAAGCTTTCTTT. It translates to CASSGGGDMNTEAFF. Variable domain in full (rest from reference TRBV5-8 and TRBJ1-1): EAGVTQSPTHLIKTRGQQATLRCSPISGHTSVYWYQQALGLGLQFLLWYDEGEERNRGNFPPRFSGRQFPNYSSELNVNALELEDSALYLCASSGGGDMNTEAFFGQGTRLTVV.

The genes are TRBV11-2 and TRBJ1-3, with 7 nucleotides matching TRBD1. With 4 bases clipped from V and 2 bases from J, the junction kept 8 bases outside the gene matches. The CDR3 is 16 amino acids. Germline loops: CDR1 SGHAT, CDR2 FQNNGV. The CDR3 DNA sequence: TGTGCCAGCAGCTCCAGACAGGGAAGGACTGGAAACACCATATATTTT. This translates into CASSSRQGRTGNTIYF.

Details on this clonotype: At one of its ends the junction is not consistent with the germline gene, which may arise from a read error. The chain recombines TRBV10-3 with TRBJ1-6; the D gene is possibly TRBD1 (5 bases). Per the germline V gene, CDR1 is ENHRY and CDR2 is SYGVKD. The CDR3 is 15 residues long. DNA of the CDR3: TGTGCCAGCAGTTACTCGACGGCAGGGAATTCACCCCTCCACTTT. Encoded protein: CASSYSTAGNSPLHF.

This clonotype has at least ten counts. This chain's CDR3 is CSGSGANVLTF. CDR3 nucleotides: TGCAGTGGCTCCGGGGCCAACGTCCTGACTTTC. The V call is TRBV20-1, the J call TRBJ2-6; D is unclear. The CDR3 sequence is 11 residues long. Germline CDR1 reads DFQATT; CDR2 reads SNEGSKA (reference sequence). Between the trimmed V and J ends, which lost 7 bases and 4 bases, there was a span of 5 bases.

The chain carries TRBV20-1 and TRBJ2-7; maybe TRBD1 (6 bases). Germline V lookup: CDR1 DFQATT, CDR2 SNEGSKA (reference sequence). CDR3 length equals 14 residues. Trimming took 4 bases from V and 2 from J, leaving 15 bases between them. CDR3 sequence reads: CSATEYGTPYEQYF. CDR3 in DNA: TGCAGTGCTACAGAATACGGGACACCCTACGAGCAGTACTTC.

The rearrangement joins TRBV20-1 to TRBJ2-5; 7 bases fit TRBD2. The CDR3 runs 13 residues. Trimming cost V 6 bases and J 4 bases; bases outside gene matches: 8. From germline, CDR1 is DFQATT and CDR2 SNEGSKA (reference sequence). The CDR3: CSAPGGGIETQYF. CDR3 bases: TGCAGTGCCCCGGGGGGAGGTATAGAGACCCAGTACTTC.

This clonotype was counted a single time. This chain joins TRBV10-3 and TRBJ1-1, with D hard to call. The CDR3 runs 15 residues. Germline lookup yields CDR1 ENHRY and CDR2 SYGVKD. V lost 6 bases and J lost 0, with 14 bases in between. The CDR3 region has the DNA TGTGCCATCAGCAACCCGTGGTGGGTGAACACTGAAGCTTTCTTT. The encoded protein is CAISNPWWVNTEAFF.

The rearrangement links TRBV10-3 to TRBJ1-5, with 9 nucleotides matching TRBD1. Unmatched junction bases numbered 11, after V lost 6 bases and J lost 14 bases. This CDR3 is 13 amino acids long. Germline V gene lookup returns CDR1 ENHRY and CDR2 SYGVKD. The CDR3 spells CAIRPGQGSYEHF. The DNA for the CDR3 is TGTGCCATCAGGCCGGGACAGGGTTCGTACGAGCATTTT.

Only a few counts were recorded for this clonotype. The V call is TRBV7-9, the J call TRBJ1-6; D remains ambiguous. V was pared by 4 bases and J by 6 bases, with 10 bases between. The CDR3 extends over 14 amino acids. Germline V CDR1 and CDR2: SEHNR, FQNEAQ (reference sequence). CDR3 DNA: TGTGCCAGCAGCTCGGTGGTTTTTAATTCACCCCTCCACTTT. Encoded protein: CASSSVVFNSPLHF.

The chain carries TRBV5-1 and TRBJ2-7; TRBD2 might be the D (7 bases). Germline loops: CDR1 SGHRS, CDR2 YFSETQ. This CDR3 has 15 amino acids. Trimming stripped 2 bases from V and 3 bases from J, with 15 bases between. Here the CDR3 reads CASSFGGGEGYEQYF. The DNA for the CDR3 is TGCGCCAGCAGCTTTGGAGGGGGGGAAGGCTACGAGCAGTACTTC.

This clonotype was seen at least ten times. The chain carries TRBV29-1 and TRBJ1-4, with TRBD1 as a possible D gene (6 bases). The CDR3 spans 14 residues. Germline CDR1 and CDR2: SQVTM and ANQGSEA. V was trimmed by 4 bases and J by 0 bases, leaving 9 bases between them. The CDR3, as DNA: TGCAGCGTTGTAGGGGGGACAACTAATGAAAAACTGTTTTTT. This codes for CSVVGGTTNEKLFF.